The 18 T cell receptor beta chains listed next were all sequenced from one sample in a study of shared clonotypes between healthy human individuals. TCRdb's table, derived via immunoSEQ multiplex PCR, lists solely in-frame clones and lacks some. The table records some 2,000,000 clones, 90% to 95% of them present only once. Sequencing was performed on naive CD4+ T cells sorted from blood. This sample's subset: CD45RA+ positively selected. Every receptor here comes from a man aged 18 to 35 in good health.

CDR3 sequence: CASSYSPDKYEQYF. CDR3 bases: TGTGCCAGCAGTTACTCACCCGACAAGTACGAGCAGTACTTC. This chain joins TRBV6-5 and TRBJ2-7; D remains ambiguous. The CDR3 runs to 14 residues. The V gene's germline CDR1 is MNHEY and CDR2 SVGAGI. V dropped 0 bases and J dropped 4 bases, with 10 bases sitting between them.

This chain uses TRBV29-1 with TRBJ1-6; a possible D gene is TRBD1 (5 bases). Germline loops: CDR1 SQVTM, CDR2 ANQGSEA. The CDR3 spans 13 residues. The germline V and J ends were trimmed by 7 bases and 3 bases, with 10 bases remaining between them. The CDR3 sequence: CSARDSYNSPLHF. The DNA for the CDR3 is TGCAGCGCCCGAGACAGCTATAATTCACCCCTCCACTTT.

The chain combines TRBV10-3 with TRBJ2-7; tentatively, D is TRBD2 (5 bases). Germline CDR1 reads ENHRY; CDR2 reads SYGVKD. V was pared by 6 bases and J by 3 bases, with 15 bases between. The CDR3 sequence is 14 residues long. The CDR3 DNA sequence: TGTGCCATCAGAAGTATTTCCGGGATCTACGAGCAGTACTTC. Amino acids: CAIRSISGIYEQYF.

CDR3 in amino acids: CASSRDRGFYEQYF. Written as DNA, the CDR3 is TGTGCCAGCAGCCGGGACAGGGGTTTCTACGAGCAGTACTTC. The chain uses TRBV7-9 and TRBJ2-7, with 10 nucleotides matching TRBD1. Germline V lookup: CDR1 SEHNR, CDR2 FQNEAQ (reference sequence). The V and J ends lost 5 bases and 3 bases, in that order; junction bases with no gene match: 4. The length of the CDR3 is 14 residues. Supplemented by reference TRBV7-9 and TRBJ2-7, the full variable domain reads DTGVSQNPRHKITKRGQNVTFRCDPISEHNRLYWYRQTLGQGPEFLTYFQNEAQLEKSRLLSDRFSAERPKGSFSTLEIQRTEQGDSAMYLCASSRDRGFYEQYFGPGTRLTVT.

A word on this clone: Within the sample, other DNA sequences also encode this same CDR3. The chain is built from TRBV28 and TRBJ1-2; D not certain. Trimming cost V 4 bases and J 4 bases, with 4 bases left between them. CDR1 and CDR2 from the germline V gene are MDHEN and SYDVKM. This CDR3 is 11 amino acids long. In DNA, the CDR3 is TGTGCCAGCAGTTCGGTCTATGGCTACACCTTC. Its protein is CASSSVYGYTF.

V and J are TRBV6-1 and TRBJ2-7, with 12 bases fitting TRBD1. The CDR3 spans 17 residues. Unmatched junction bases numbered 7, after V lost 4 bases and J lost 0 bases. Germline V CDR1 and CDR2: MNHNS, SASEGT. The CDR3 loop reads CASSGGTGGFGSYEQYF. In DNA, the CDR3 is TGTGCCAGCAGTGGCGGGACAGGGGGCTTTGGCTCCTACGAGCAGTACTTC.

CDR3 residues: CAISVDRDNSPLHF. Written as DNA, the CDR3 is TGTGCCATCAGTGTTGACAGAGATAATTCACCCCTCCACTTT. The chain joins TRBV10-3 to TRBJ1-6, with a tentative D call TRBD1 (5 bases). This CDR3 is built from 14 residues. V lost 4 bases, J lost 5 bases, and 9 bases lay in between. CDR1 is ENHRY, CDR2 SYGVKD, per germline.

A remark on this clone: The sample contains more than one DNA sequence encoding this CDR3. The V and J genes are TRBV5-1 and TRBJ1-1, with D possibly TRBD1 on 6 matching bases. Germline-derived CDR1 and CDR2 are SGHRS and YFSETQ. V lost 2 bases and J 1 base, leaving 12 bases between the germline ends. The CDR3 is 15 amino acids. Written as DNA, the CDR3 is TGCGCCAGCAGCTTAGAAGACAGGCCGAACACTGAAGCTTTCTTT. Its protein is CASSLEDRPNTEAFF.

This clone was found once. V gene TRBV7-2 combines with J gene TRBJ2-2; D call uncertain. V was shortened by 1 base and J by 6 bases, with 9 bases between the two germline ends. CDR3 size: 14 residues. CDR1 SGHTA and CDR2 FQGNSA come from the germline V gene. CDR3 nucleotide sequence: TGTGCCAGCAGCTTAGTTAATCGGGCCGGGGAGCTGTTTTTT. Its protein is CASSLVNRAGELFF.

For this clone: This sample also contains other DNA sequences that code for the same CDR3. J is TRBJ1-1 and V is TRBV29-1; no firm D call. The CDR3 contains 12 residues. Trimming stripped 5 bases from V and 0 bases from J, with 7 bases between. CDR1 and CDR2 (germline): SQVTM, ANQGSEA. The CDR3 reads CSVSNMNTEAFF. The CDR3 DNA is TGCAGCGTTTCAAACATGAACACTGAAGCTTTCTTT.

V is TRBV13 and J is TRBJ2-7; possibly TRBD2 for D (6 bases). The CDR3 is 13 residues long. Trimming left V 5 bases short and J 4 bases short, with 12 bases between. Germline V gene data show CDR1 as PRHDT and CDR2 as FYEKMQ (reference sequence). CDR3 amino acids: CASSPGTPYEQYF. The CDR3, as DNA: TGTGCCAGCAGCCCGGGGACTCCTTACGAGCAGTACTTC.

As regards this clone: Other DNA sequences in this specimen translate into the identical CDR3. The chain recombines TRBV5-1 with TRBJ1-5; 10 bases are shared with TRBD1. Germline V lookup: CDR1 SGHRS, CDR2 YFSETQ. V lost 2 bases and J lost 5; bases outside the gene matches: 1. The CDR3 runs to 14 residues. The DNA for the CDR3 is TGCGCCAGCAGCTTCGGACAGGGGGATCAGCCCCAGCATTTT. Translated, it gives CASSFGQGDQPQHF.

The chain joins TRBV29-1 to TRBJ2-3, with TRBD2 identical over 7 bases. The J segment lost 6 bases and the V segment lost 3 bases, leaving 9 bases of the junction unmatched. This CDR3 contains 14 residues. Germline V gives CDR1 SQVTM, CDR2 ANQGSEA. The CDR3, as DNA: TGCAGCGTTGATGAGCGGGAAAAGGTGGATACGCAGTATTTT. Amino acid sequence: CSVDEREKVDTQYF.

A word on this clone: An end of the junction differs from the germline gene, which may be a read error. The same CDR3 also results from other DNA sequences found in this sample. The chain employs TRBV10-3 and TRBJ2-7; D is perhaps TRBD1 (6 bases). The CDR3 is 13 residues long. Germline V lookup: CDR1 ENHRY, CDR2 SYGVKD. The DNA for the CDR3 is TGCGCCATCAGTCGGGACACCACCTACGAGCAGTACTTC. Translating it yields CAISRDTTYEQYF.

On this clone itself: This sample includes further DNA sequences coding for the same CDR3. The gene calls are TRBV7-9 and TRBJ2-3; no reliable D call. V was trimmed by 1 base and J by 4 bases, leaving 6 bases between them. In germline, CDR1 is SEHNR, CDR2 FQNEAQ (reference sequence). This CDR3 region has 13 residues. CDR3 protein: CASSLVGSDTQYF. Here the CDR3 DNA reads TGTGCCAGCAGCTTAGTCGGCTCAGATACGCAGTATTTT.

J is TRBJ1-2 and V is TRBV7-3; TRBD1 is a possible D gene (5 bases). This CDR3 spans 15 amino acids. Trimming shortened V by 5 bases and J by 4 bases, and 17 bases separated the two germline ends. Germline CDR1 SGHTA, CDR2 FQGTGA. CDR3 loop: CASSPGQQTRYGYTF. In nucleotides, the CDR3 is TGTGCCAGCAGCCCAGGGCAGCAGACCCGCTATGGCTACACCTTC.

This chain connects TRBV2 to TRBJ2-5; 7 bases are shared with TRBD1. Germline V CDR1 and CDR2: SNHLY, FYNNEI. After removal of 5 bases from V and 5 bases from J, the junction contained 8 bases not matched to a gene. This CDR3 has 14 amino acids. The CDR3 is CASSRDSLGETQYF. The DNA of the CDR3 is TGTGCCAGCAGTCGGGACAGCCTTGGGGAGACCCAGTACTTC.

The V call is TRBV6-5, the J call TRBJ1-6; tentative D call: TRBD1 (5 bases). V lost 4 bases and J lost 9, with 10 bases in between. Per germline, CDR1 MNHEY and CDR2 SVGAGI. This CDR3 has 13 residues. CDR3 protein: CASSSRRGSPLHF. The CDR3 nucleotides read TGTGCCAGCAGTTCCCGGAGGGGTTCACCCCTCCACTTT.